This TCR beta chain is drawn from a study of blood T cell repertoires in COVID-19. This clone appeared once. This CDR3 has 13 amino acids. Trimming removed 6 bases from V and 8 bases from J; junction bases left unmatched: 8. Germline CDR1 reads MDHEN; CDR2 reads SYDVKM. Clones were read by immunoSEQ multiplex PCR, and TCRdb kept only the in-frame ones, dropping some. The table lists about 120,000 clones, more than 80% of them singletons. This rearrangement joins TRBV28 to TRBJ1-2; 8 bases map to TRBD1. The sequence was obtained from a woman between 50 and 59 years old with acute or convalescent COVID-19. Specimen: peripheral blood. The CDR3 loop reads CASRPTGEEGYTF. The CDR3 nucleotides are TGTGCCAGCAGACCGACAGGGGAGGAGGGCTACACCTTC.